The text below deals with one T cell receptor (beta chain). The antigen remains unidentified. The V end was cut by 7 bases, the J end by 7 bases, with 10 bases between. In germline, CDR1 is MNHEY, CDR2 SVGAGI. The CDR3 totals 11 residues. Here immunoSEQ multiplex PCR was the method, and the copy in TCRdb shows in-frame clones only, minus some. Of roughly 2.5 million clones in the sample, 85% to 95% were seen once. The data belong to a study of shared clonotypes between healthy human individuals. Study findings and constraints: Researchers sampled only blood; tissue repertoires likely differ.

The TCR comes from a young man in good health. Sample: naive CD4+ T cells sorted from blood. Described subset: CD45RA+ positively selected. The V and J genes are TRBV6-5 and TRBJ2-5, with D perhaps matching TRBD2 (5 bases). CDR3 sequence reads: CASNQGGTQYF. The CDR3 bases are TGTGCCAGCAACCAAGGAGGGACCCAGTACTTC.